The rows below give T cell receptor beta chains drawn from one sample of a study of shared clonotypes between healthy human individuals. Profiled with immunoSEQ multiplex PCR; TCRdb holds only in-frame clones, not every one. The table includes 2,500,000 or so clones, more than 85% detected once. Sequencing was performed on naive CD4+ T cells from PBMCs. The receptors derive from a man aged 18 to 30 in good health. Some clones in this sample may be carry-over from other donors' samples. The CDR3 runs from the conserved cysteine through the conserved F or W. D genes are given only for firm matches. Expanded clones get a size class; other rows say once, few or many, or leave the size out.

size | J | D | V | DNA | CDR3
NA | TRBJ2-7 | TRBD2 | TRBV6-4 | TGTGCCAGCAGCGGCCTAGCGGGAGAAACCCGAAGCTCCTACGAGCAGTACTTC | CASSGLAGETRSSYEQYF
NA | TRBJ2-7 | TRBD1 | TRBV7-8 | TGTGCCAGCAGCACGGACAGGGTTTTATACGAGCAGTACTTC | CASSTDRVLYEQYF
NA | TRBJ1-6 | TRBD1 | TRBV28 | TGTGCCAGCAGTTCCGGGACAGGGAATTCACCCCTCCACTTT | CASSSGTGNSPLHF
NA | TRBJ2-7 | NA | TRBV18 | TGTGCCAGCTCCCCGGTGGGGGGAAGGGGAGTAGAGCAGTACTTC | CASSPVGGRGVEQYF
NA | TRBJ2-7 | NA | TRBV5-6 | TGTGCCAGCAGCTTGGTTGAGGCCGTGGCCGGCGAGCAGTACTTC | CASSLVEAVAGEQYF
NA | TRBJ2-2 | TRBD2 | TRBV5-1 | TGCGCCAGCAGCTTGGTAGCGGGAGGCCCAGGCGGGGAGCTGTTTTTT | CASSLVAGGPGGELFF
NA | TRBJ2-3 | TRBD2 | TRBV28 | TGTGCCAGCAGTTTGGCGAGGGAGGGCGATCTGGATACGCAGTATTTT | CASSLAREGDLDTQYF
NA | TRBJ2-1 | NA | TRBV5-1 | TGCGCCAGCAGCATCGGCGGGGGCCTCTACAATGAGCAGTTCTTC | CASSIGGGLYNEQFF
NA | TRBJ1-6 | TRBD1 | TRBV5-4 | TGTGCCAGCAGCAGAGGGACAGGGCTGGATTCACCCCTCCACTTT | CASSRGTGLDSPLHF
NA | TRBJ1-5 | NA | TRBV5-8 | TGTGCCAGCAGCTTCTACAGGGAACAGCCCCAGCATTTT | CASSFYREQPQHF
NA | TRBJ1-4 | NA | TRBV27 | TGTGCCAGCAGTTTTAGGGACCGCATCACTAATGAAAAACTGTTTTTT | CASSFRDRITNEKLFF
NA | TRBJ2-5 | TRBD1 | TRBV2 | TGTGCCAGCAGCGGGACAGACCAAGAGACCCAGTACTTC | CASSGTDQETQYF
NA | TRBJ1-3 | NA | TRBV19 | TGTGCCAGTAGTATAAACAGGGCCGGAAACACCATATATTTT | CASSINRAGNTIYF
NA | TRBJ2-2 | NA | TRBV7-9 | TGTGCCAGCAGCTTATTTGGGGGAGCCGGGGAGCTGTTTTTT | CASSLFGGAGELFF
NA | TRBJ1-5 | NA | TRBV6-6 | TGTGCCAGCAGTCAAAGAGGACAGTTGGGCAATCAGCCCCAGCATTTT | CASSQRGQLGNQPQHF
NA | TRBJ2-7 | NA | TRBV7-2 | TGTGCCAGTACACAAAAAGTAAGCCAGCAAGGCGAGCAGTACTTC | CASTQKVSQQGEQYF
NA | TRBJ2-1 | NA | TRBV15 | TGTGCCACCAGCAGAGGGGGCGGAAAAACGCTTCAAAAATCCTACAATGAGCAGTTCTTC | CATSRGGGKTLQKSYNEQFF
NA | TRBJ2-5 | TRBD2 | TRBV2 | TGTGCCAGCAGTGAGGGGGTAGCGGGAGAAGAGACCCAGTACTTC | CASSEGVAGEETQYF
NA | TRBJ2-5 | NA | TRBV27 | TGTGCCAGCAGCCGGCGATACCCTCAAGAGACCCAGTACTTC | CASSRRYPQETQYF
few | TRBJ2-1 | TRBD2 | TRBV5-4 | TGTGCCAGCAGCTTAGCGGGAGGGCCGGCTGAGCAGTTCTTC | CASSLAGGPAEQFF
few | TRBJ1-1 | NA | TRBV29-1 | TGCAGCGTTGGACGGGCCCTCATGAACACTGAAGCTTTCTTT | CSVGRALMNTEAFF
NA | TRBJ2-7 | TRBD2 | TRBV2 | TGTGCCAGCAGTGAAGGGGGGGGAGGAAGCTACGAGCAGTACTTC | CASSEGGGGSYEQYF
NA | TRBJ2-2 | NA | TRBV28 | TGTGCCAGCAGTCCTAGGGGGAGGGGACCCGGGGAGCTGTTTTTT | CASSPRGRGPGELFF
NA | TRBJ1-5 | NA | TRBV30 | TGTGCCTGGAGTGTACAGGGAGAACAGCCCCAGCATTTT | CAWSVQGEQPQHF